The clone carrying this TCR beta chain was found once. The germline V gene encodes CDR1 ENHRY and CDR2 SYGVKD. The V end lost 10 bases, the J end lost 4 bases, and 14 bases lay between the germline ends. The CDR3 loop spans 13 amino acids. This sample was included in a study of blood T cell repertoires in COVID-19. Study context: COVID-19 samples from acute and convalescent phases originated in the United States, Italy and Spain. Nucleic acid was either cDNA or gDNA, and it came from T cells, B-cell-depleted T cells, or PBMCs.

Measured with immunoSEQ multiplex PCR; TCRdb has only the in-frame clones, and not every one. This sample carries under 250,000 clones, 81% of them seen once, and the ten largest clones take 8% to 9%. Source material: PBMCs or T cells enriched from blood (not recorded which). The gene calls are TRBV10-3 and TRBJ1-3; TRBD1 is a possible D gene (6 bases). The receptor was derived from a woman aged 45-65 years with acute COVID-19. This chain's CDR3 is CATGRGAGNTIYF. CDR3 nucleotide sequence: TGTGCCACGGGCAGGGGCGCCGGAAACACCATATATTTT.